This T cell receptor (beta chain) was profiled in a study of blood T cell repertoires in COVID-19. Study context: From T cells, B-cell-depleted T cells, or PBMCs came the material, which was cDNA or gDNA.

CDR3 length equals 17 residues. Produced via immunoSEQ multiplex PCR; TCRdb's table is partial and in-frame only. The table lists a few hundred thousand clones, 85% to 90% of them singletons. Study members were between about 18 and 100 years old and lived in 24 US regions. The chain recombines TRBV21-1 with TRBJ2-7; the table's D call of TRBD2 was not tested on the DNA. TRBV21-1 represents a pseudogene. The sample taken for sequencing was PBMCs or T cells enriched from blood (not recorded which). The clonotype was recovered from a woman between 50 and 59 years old who had recovered from COVID-19. CDR3 amino acids: CASSKAGTSDQSYEQYF. CDR3 coding DNA: TGTGCCAGCAGCAAAGCAGGCACTAGCGACCAGTCCTACGAGCAGTACTTC.